This T cell receptor beta chain comes out of a study of shared clonotypes between healthy human individuals. Trimming cost V 6 bases and J 10 bases, with 15 bases left between them. Germline lookup yields CDR1 MNHEY and CDR2 SVGAGI. CDR3 length: 13 residues. Method: immunoSEQ multiplex PCR; TCRdb's copy keeps in-frame clones and lacks some. The sample holds about 100,000 clones, roughly 45% seen once. The rearrangement uses TRBV6-5 and TRBJ1-4, with a possible D match to TRBD1 (5 bases). The sample consisted of PBMCs. The source is a woman aged 40 to 50 in good health. Some clones in this sample may be carry-over from other donors' samples. CDR3 DNA sequence: TGTGCCAGCAGGACAGCCAGGCTGGGAAAACTGTTTTTT. It encodes CASRTARLGKLFF.